These 2 T cell receptor beta chains originate from one sample sequenced in a study of blood T cell repertoires in COVID-19 (dated by TCRdb to about 2020). Receptor libraries were prepared by the immunoSEQ multiplex PCR assay. The clones in this table, taken by TCRdb from immuneACCESS, are in-frame only. Not every clone is retained; where verified, under half of the shortfall comes from an unresolved V gene, and the cause of the rest is unknown. The sample data list some 80,000 clones, and roughly 82% of these were observed just once. Together, the top ten hold around 6.9% of the sample. The material sequenced was peripheral blood. Receptor source: a human donor in a cohort sampled during active COVID-19.

The chain combines TRBV11-3 with TRBJ2-5; TRBD2 agrees at 10 bases. This CDR3 is built from 16 residues. With 5 bases clipped from V and 5 bases from J, the junction kept 11 bases outside the gene matches. Germline V gene lookup returns CDR1 SGHNT and CDR2 YENEEA. DNA of the CDR3: TGTGCCAGCAGCCAAACCCTTCTAGCGGGGGAGGAGACCCAGTACTTC. Amino acid sequence: CASSQTLLAGEETQYF.

The chain joins TRBV6-2 or TRBV6-3 to TRBJ2-3, with a tentative D call TRBD2 (6 bases). This CDR3 contains 15 residues. CDR1 is MNHEY, CDR2 SVGEGT, per germline. The ends were cut back, 5 bases at V and 0 bases at J, with 12 bases in the middle. The CDR3 sequence is CASSTGLLSTDTQYF. The CDR3, as DNA: TGTGCCAGCAGTACCGGACTACTAAGCACAGATACGCAGTATTTT.